This T cell receptor beta chain is drawn from a study of T-cell reconstitution after alpha-beta-depleted transplantation in children. This clonotype showed up just a few times. Its specificity is unknown. Points from the study as a whole: Several hundred expanded graft clones reportedly supplied alpha-beta T cells about two months after transplant. T cells produced anew were the main source of T-cell counts and diversity one year after transplant. Surviving recipient T cells and thymic progenitors accounted for the high day-60 TCRbeta diversity observed in some patients.

Germline assignment: CDR1 MNHEY and CDR2 SMNVEV (reference sequence). The CDR3 length is 16 residues. Trimming cost V 0 bases and J 5 bases, with 14 bases left between them. Unique molecular identifiers were used to barcode this TCRbeta library. TCRdb independently ran MiXCR on the PCR reads; one entry per CDR3 protein. The sample consists of approximately 800,000 distinct CDR3 sequences, about 16% of them appearing once. The clonotype was recovered from a male patient aged 10 to 17 who had a stem cell transplant for acute lymphoblastic leukemia, so the T cells may come from the graft donor. Sequenced here: PBMCs, mostly from graft donor cells, sampled 360 days after TCRalphabeta/CD19-depleted stem cell transplant. This rearrangement joins TRBV27 to TRBJ2-1, with TRBD1 as a possible D gene (6 bases). CDR3 sequence (DNA): TGTGCCAGCAGTTTATCTCCACAGGGTATCCACAATGAGCAGTTCTTC. Amino acid sequence: CASSLSPQGIHNEQFF.